The entry below describes one T cell receptor (beta chain). As yet, its antigen is unknown. This sample was taken from a study of cytomegalovirus exposure and HLA in healthy donors. Study-level findings and limits: Reports described diagnosis of cytomegalovirus status by the classifier as highly specific and sensitive. In an earlier analysis, in several hundred donors, most V segments appeared productive either ~90% or ~30% of the time. A list of approximately 160 TCR beta chains associated with cytomegalovirus was given.

The germline V and J ends were trimmed by 0 bases and 5 bases, with 8 bases remaining between them. The CDR3 runs to 14 residues. The germline CDR1 and CDR2 sequences are SGHRS and YFSETQ. The PCR had 60 Vbeta and 13 Jbeta primers. The repertoire was sequenced with immunoSEQ multiplex PCR; TCRdb's copy has only in-frame clones and lacks some. This table has around 200,000 clones, around 64% appearing once. J is TRBJ1-4 and V is TRBV5-1; D ambiguous. Sequencing input: PBMCs. This clonotype was sampled from a man aged 35 to 55 in good health and CMV-seropositive. The CDR3, as DNA: TGCGCCAGCAGCTTGGGACGGAGGAATGAAAAACTGTTTTTT. It specifies CASSLGRRNEKLFF.